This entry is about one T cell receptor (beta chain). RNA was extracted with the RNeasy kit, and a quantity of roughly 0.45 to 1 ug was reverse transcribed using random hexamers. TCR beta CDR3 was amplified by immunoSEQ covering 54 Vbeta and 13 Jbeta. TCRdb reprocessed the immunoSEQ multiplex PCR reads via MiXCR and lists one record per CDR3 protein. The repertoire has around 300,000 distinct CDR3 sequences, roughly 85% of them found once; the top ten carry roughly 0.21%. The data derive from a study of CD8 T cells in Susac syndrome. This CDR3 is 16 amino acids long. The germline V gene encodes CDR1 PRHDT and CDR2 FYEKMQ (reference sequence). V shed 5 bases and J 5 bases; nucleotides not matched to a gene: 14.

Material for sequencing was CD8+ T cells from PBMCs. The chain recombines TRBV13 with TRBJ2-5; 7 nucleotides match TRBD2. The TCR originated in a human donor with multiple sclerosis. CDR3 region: CASSQGSGGVGETQYF. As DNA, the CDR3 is TGTGCCAGCAGCCAAGGATCGGGAGGTGTTGGGGAGACCCAGTACTTC.